This T cell receptor beta chain was identified in a study of blood T cells in healthy people across ages. CDR3 length: 16 amino acids. The germline CDR1 and CDR2 sequences are KGHSH and LQKENI. J was trimmed by 3 bases and V by 2 bases; bases with no gene match: 6. There are many counts of this clonotype. A second PCR of 7 to 11 cycles used a sample-barcoded 5' primer and a J-beta primer mix. TCRdb reprocessed the 5' RACE reads via MiXCR and lists one record per CDR3 protein. The sample comprises hundreds of thousands of distinct CDR3 sequences, about 30% of which are singletons, and about a sixth rests with the top ten.

The chain has TRBV18 and TRBJ1-2, with 10 bases aligning to TRBD1. The source of this sequence is a woman of 80 years or more in good health. Sequencing was carried out using blood. The CDR3 is CASSPGGTGDYYGYTF. The CDR3 DNA reads as TGTGCCAGCTCACCAGGAGGGACAGGGGACTACTATGGCTACACCTTC.